These 20 T cell receptor beta chains share one sample of origin, sequenced in a study of shared clonotypes between healthy human individuals. The assay was immunoSEQ multiplex PCR, and TCRdb's table has in-frame clones only and misses some. In the table there are around 1.4 million clones, 98% to 99% of which are singletons. The specimen sequenced was naive CD4+ T cells sorted from blood. Sample subset: CD45RA+ positively selected. These receptors all come from a man between 25 and 39 years old in good health.

The V gene is TRBV2, the J gene TRBJ1-4, with D perhaps TRBD1 (5 bases). Trimming stripped 4 bases from V and 4 bases from J, with 16 bases between. This CDR3 has 16 residues. CDR1 and CDR2 from the germline V gene are SNHLY and FYNNEI. This CDR3 reads CASSGGTSPINEKLFF. The CDR3, as DNA: TGTGCCAGCAGTGGCGGGACCTCCCCCATTAATGAAAAACTGTTTTTT.

The V gene is TRBV5-1, the J gene TRBJ2-1; TRBD1 agrees at 7 bases. Trimming removed 4 bases from V and 6 bases from J; junction bases left unmatched: 7. The CDR3 has 14 amino acids. The germline gives CDR1 SGHRS, CDR2 YFSETQ. CDR3 sequence: CASSTPTGSNEQFF. Here the CDR3 DNA reads TGCGCCAGCAGCACGCCGACAGGGAGCAATGAGCAGTTCTTC.

CDR3 loop: CASSFRTADEQFF. CDR3 nucleotides: TGTGCCAGCAGTTTTAGGACTGCCGATGAGCAGTTCTTC. The chain has TRBV27 and TRBJ2-1; D is perhaps TRBD2 (5 bases). CDR1 is MNHEY, CDR2 SMNVEV, per germline (reference sequence). There are 13 residues in the CDR3. Deletions cut 3 bases from V and 8 bases from J, with 11 bases between.

The rearrangement links TRBV9 to TRBJ2-7; D is uncertain. The CDR3 is made up of 14 amino acids. Germline loops: CDR1 SGDLS, CDR2 YYNGEE. V gave up 2 bases and J gave up 6 bases, with 15 bases separating them. The CDR3 DNA follows: TGTGCCAGCAGCGTGGGCATCCTAGAGGTCGAGCAGTACTTC. It encodes CASSVGILEVEQYF.

The J gene is TRBJ1-5, the V gene TRBV28; the D gene is possibly TRBD1 (6 bases). Germline CDR1 MDHEN, CDR2 SYDVKM. Trimming shortened V by 7 bases and J by 7 bases, and 17 bases separated the two germline ends. CDR3 length equals 14 residues. The CDR3 reads CASTTSGERQPQHF. In DNA form, the CDR3 reads TGTGCCAGCACCACGTCAGGGGAGAGGCAGCCCCAGCATTTT.

The chain recombines TRBV5-4 with TRBJ1-1; D unresolved. The CDR3 is 13 amino acids. Between the trimmed V and J ends, which lost 1 base and 1 base, there was a span of 5 bases. Germline lookup yields CDR1 SGHNT and CDR2 YYREEE (reference sequence). Written as DNA, the CDR3 is TGTGCCAGCAGCTTGCCCCAGAACACTGAAGCTTTCTTT. It encodes CASSLPQNTEAFF.

The rearrangement links TRBV4-1 to TRBJ2-3; 7 nucleotides line up with TRBD1. J was trimmed by 0 bases and V by 4 bases; bases with no gene match: 1. This CDR3 is 14 amino acids long. In germline, CDR1 is MGHRA, CDR2 YSYEKL. CDR3 sequence: CASSRGQSTDTQYF. CDR3 nucleotide sequence: TGCGCCAGCAGCCGGGGACAGAGCACAGATACGCAGTATTTT.

The gene calls are TRBV6-1 and TRBJ2-1; D might be TRBD2 (5 bases). Trimming removed 2 bases at V and 4 bases at J, with 15 bases between. CDR1 is MNHNS and CDR2 is SASEGT in the germline V gene. The CDR3 is made up of 16 amino acids. CDR3 coding DNA: TGTGCCAGCAGTGAAAGAGAGGGAATTTATTACAATGAGCAGTTCTTC. Amino acid sequence: CASSEREGIYYNEQFF.

Points on this clone: At one end, the junction sequence differs from germline, possibly due to a read error. The same CDR3 also results from other DNA sequences found in this sample. The genes are TRBV7-2 and TRBJ1-1; D possibly corresponds to TRBD1 (5 bases). The CDR3 has 14 amino acids. Germline assignment: CDR1 SGHTA and CDR2 FQGNSA. CDR3 loop: CASSLAGGNTEAFF. The DNA of the CDR3 is TGTGCCAGCAGCCTAGCGGGGGGGAACACTGAAGCTTTCTTT.

The chain couples TRBV6-1 to TRBJ1-2; D is undetermined. The V gene's germline CDR1 is MNHNS and CDR2 SASEGT. Trimming removed 1 base at V and 8 bases at J, with 11 bases between. The CDR3 loop spans 13 amino acids. CDR3 in amino acids: CASSEGQNLGYTF. The DNA for the CDR3 is TGTGCCAGCAGTGAAGGTCAGAACCTAGGCTACACCTTC.

As for this clone: Within the sample, other DNA sequences also encode this same CDR3. The CDR3 DNA reads TGCGCCAGCAGCTTGGGACAGAACACCGGGGAGCTGTTTTTT. This translates into CASSLGQNTGELFF. The chain carries TRBV5-1 and TRBJ2-2; no firm D call. CDR3 length equals 14 residues. Germline CDR1 and CDR2: SGHRS and YFSETQ. V lost 0 bases and J 1 base, leaving 4 bases between the germline ends.

This clone was detected only once. The CDR3 spells CASSSSAGNEQFF. The CDR3 DNA sequence: TGTGCCAGCAGCTCAAGTGCCGGGAATGAGCAGTTCTTC. The chain recombines TRBV9 with TRBJ2-1; D gene unclear. The V gene lost 4 bases and the J gene lost 7 bases, with 12 bases spanning the gap. Germline values: CDR1 SGDLS, CDR2 YYNGEE. The CDR3 totals 13 residues.

The chain joins TRBV20-1 to TRBJ2-1; unclear D gene. Trimming shortened V by 7 bases and J by 6 bases, and 7 bases separated the two germline ends. CDR1 and CDR2 (germline): DFQATT, SNEGSKA (reference sequence). The CDR3 covers 10 residues. For the CDR3, the DNA is TGCAGTGAGCACGGCAATGAGCAGTTCTTC. It codes for CSEHGNEQFF.

Of note for this clone: This same CDR3 is encoded by further DNA sequences in the sample. The chain recombines TRBV11-3 with TRBJ2-5; 10 positions match TRBD2. From germline, CDR1 is SGHNT and CDR2 YENEEA. J was trimmed by 4 bases and V by 5 bases; bases with no gene match: 4. This CDR3 region has 14 residues. The CDR3 loop is CASSPSGRAETQYF. CDR3 DNA: TGTGCCAGCAGCCCAAGCGGGAGGGCAGAGACCCAGTACTTC.

The chain has TRBV7-9 and TRBJ2-7; D unclear. V lost 1 base and J lost 2, with 12 bases in between. CDR3 length: 15 residues. CDR1 and CDR2 from the germline V gene are SEHNR and FQNEAQ (reference sequence). The CDR3 sequence is CASSLGATVTYEQYF. CDR3 sequence (DNA): TGTGCCAGCAGCTTAGGAGCCACAGTCACCTACGAGCAGTACTTC. Supplemented by reference TRBV7-9 and TRBJ2-7, the full variable domain reads DTGVSQNPRHKITKRGQNVTFRCDPISEHNRLYWYRQTLGQGPEFLTYFQNEAQLEKSRLLSDRFSAERPKGSFSTLEIQRTEQGDSAMYLCASSLGATVTYEQYFGPGTRLTVT.

The rearrangement joins TRBV7-8 to TRBJ2-7; 10 bases align to TRBD1. The CDR3 is 15 residues long. Trimming took 1 base from V and 8 from J; bases not matched to a gene: 8. The germline gives CDR1 SGHVS, CDR2 FQNEAQ. CDR3 bases: TGTGCCAGCAGCTTAGTGGGGACAGGGGAGTTTCAGCAGTACTTC. Translation: CASSLVGTGEFQQYF.

V is TRBV2 and J is TRBJ2-2, with TRBD1 matching 10 bases. Germline CDR1 SNHLY, CDR2 FYNNEI. The CDR3 is 15 residues long. With V trimmed by 10 bases and J by 6 bases, 11 bases remained unmatched. The chain's CDR3 is CAITEDRGLPGELFF. CDR3 bases: TGTGCCATCACTGAGGACAGGGGGTTACCCGGGGAGCTGTTTTTT.

Details on this clone: Within the sample, other DNA sequences also encode this same CDR3. The chain is built from TRBV5-1 and TRBJ2-7; no clear D gene. V lost 0 bases and J lost 3, with 7 bases in between. In germline, CDR1 is SGHRS, CDR2 YFSETQ. The CDR3 spans 13 residues. Here the CDR3 reads CASSLAASYEQYF. CDR3 in DNA: TGCGCCAGCAGCTTGGCAGCCAGCTACGAGCAGTACTTC.

The chain has TRBV5-4 and TRBJ1-2; D is unclear. CDR3 length: 12 amino acids. The germline gives CDR1 SGHNT, CDR2 YYREEE (reference sequence). The V end was cut by 4 bases, the J end by 7 bases, with 11 bases between. In DNA form, the CDR3 reads TGTGCCAGCAGCCCCCGGTCAGGTGGCTACACCTTC. It specifies CASSPRSGGYTF.

This CDR3 reads CASSADRGYGYTF. In DNA form, the CDR3 reads TGTGCCAGCAGTGCTGACAGGGGCTATGGCTACACCTTC. The chain couples TRBV6-1 to TRBJ1-2; TRBD1 matches at 8 bases. Germline trimming cut 4 bases from V and 4 bases from J; bases unmatched to any gene: 2. Looked up from germline, CDR1 is MNHNS and CDR2 is SASEGT. This CDR3 has 13 amino acids.